This T cell receptor (beta chain) was recorded in a study of shared clonotypes between healthy human individuals. Study-wide background: Ranging from 18 to 49 in age, donors were a couple of women and a few men.

Running of the assay took place at deep level. Authors' data handling: Without quality scores, immunoSEQ junctional reads could not be filtered like full-length reads. Libraries were prepared by immunoSEQ multiplex PCR; TCRdb keeps only in-frame clonotypes and omits some of them. V, J and clone size reflect that table, while D and trimming were determined from the DNA. The table includes 2 million to 3 million clones, 93% detected once. This CDR3 has 12 amino acids. Germline V lookup: CDR1 SGHNT, CDR2 YENEEA. The V end was cut by 3 bases, the J end by 5 bases, with 5 bases between. Donors comprised only Caucasian adults living in Nashville, Tennessee.

The chain is built from TRBV11-3 and TRBJ2-1, with D hard to call. The source material was naive CD4+ T cells from PBMCs. Regarding subset: CD45RA+ positively selected. The sequence derives from a man aged 18 to 30 in good health. Some clones in this sample may be carry-over from other donors' samples. The CDR3 DNA reads as TGTGCCAGCAGCTTTTTGAACAATGAGCAGTTCTTC. Amino acids: CASSFLNNEQFF. The full variable domain, its missing parts supplied by reference TRBV11-3 and TRBJ2-1, is EAGVVQSPRYKIIEKKQPVAFWCNPISGHNTLYWYLQNLGQGPELLIRYENEEAVDDSQLPKDRFSAERLKGVDSTLKIQPAELGDSAVYLCASSFLNNEQFFGPGTRLTVL.